A selection of T cell receptor beta chains follows, all from one sample in a study of cytomegalovirus exposure and HLA in healthy donors. Using immunoSEQ multiplex PCR, the repertoire was profiled, and TCRdb retains in-frame clones only, with some absent. The data contain about 120,000 clones, roughly 79% of them singletons. Sample: PBMCs. These receptor sequences come from a woman in her forties in good health and CMV-seronegative. CDR3s include the opening cysteine and the closing phenylalanine or tryptophan. Fields, in order: J gene, D gene, V gene, CDR3 DNA, CDR3 protein. The D gene is left open where the match is weak.

>TRBJ2-7|TRBD1|TRBV5-4
TGTGCCAGCAGCTATGGACAGGCCTACGAGCAGTACTTC
CASSYGQAYEQYF
>TRBJ2-7|-|TRBV7-2
TGTGCCAGCAGCTTAAGGCCCGGAGGACCTTACGAGCAGTACTTC
CASSLRPGGPYEQYF
>TRBJ2-7|TRBD1|TRBV5-4
TGTGCCAGCACAACAGACAGGGGGCACTACGAGCAGTACTTC
CASTTDRGHYEQYF
>TRBJ1-1|-|TRBV19
TGTGCCAGTAGTACAGGGGCGCACACTGAAGCTTTCTTT
CASSTGAHTEAFF
>TRBJ1-2|-|TRBV6-9
TGTGCCAGCAGTTATATGGTCCGGGATTCGGGATATGGCTACACCTTC
CASSYMVRDSGYGYTF
>TRBJ2-4|TRBD2|TRBV28
TGTGCCAGCAGTTTACGGGGGGGAGCCAAAAACATTCAGTACTTC
CASSLRGGAKNIQYF
>TRBJ2-5|TRBD2|TRBV7-2
TGTGCCAGCAGCTTAATGGGGACTAGCGGGATCCAACGCGGGACCCAGTACTTC
CASSLMGTSGIQRGTQYF
>TRBJ2-1|TRBD2|TRBV10-2
TGCGCCAGCATCGGGACTAGCGGGAGTTCCTACAATGAGCAGTTCTTC
CASIGTSGSSYNEQFF
>TRBJ2-2|TRBD2|TRBV15
TGTGCCACCAGCACAAGGACTAGCGGGGAGAACACCGGGGAGCTGTTTTTT
CATSTRTSGENTGELFF
>TRBJ1-1|-|TRBV6-1
TGTGCCAGCAGTGGGGACTTGAACACTGAAGCTTTCTTT
CASSGDLNTEAFF
>TRBJ2-3|-|TRBV7-9
TGTGCCAGCAGCTTGACAGACCCCACCTATACGCAGTATTTT
CASSLTDPTYTQYF
>TRBJ2-1|-|TRBV10-3
TGTGCCATCAGTGCTGACAGGGACTTCCACAATGAGCAGTTCTTC
CAISADRDFHNEQFF
>TRBJ1-1|-|TRBV28
TGTGCCAGCAGACCTGGACTCAATCGGGATACTGAAGCTTTCTTT
CASRPGLNRDTEAFF
>TRBJ2-6|-|TRBV6-5
TGTGCCAGCAGACAACAGGGTACTGGGGCCAACGTCCTGACTTTC
CASRQQGTGANVLTF
>TRBJ2-5|TRBD2|TRBV4-1
TGTGCCAGCAGCCCCACCGGGAGGGAAGAGACCCAGTACTTC
CASSPTGREETQYF
>TRBJ2-1|-|TRBV29-1
TGCAGCGCCCACAGGGGGGGGGCCACCAATGAGCAGTTCTTC
CSAHRGGATNEQFF
>TRBJ2-7|TRBD1|TRBV5-1
TGCGCCAGCAGCCTGGGACCCGGGACAGGTCCTAACTCCTACGAGCAGTACTTC
CASSLGPGTGPNSYEQYF
>TRBJ2-3|-|TRBV7-8
TGTGCCAGCAGCTTATATTCTAGCGGCACAGATACGCAGTATTTT
CASSLYSSGTDTQYF
>TRBJ2-6|-|TRBV4-3
TGCGCCAGCAGCCATAAAACAGGGTCTGGGGCCAACGTCCTGACTTTC
CASSHKTGSGANVLTF
>TRBJ2-7|TRBD1|TRBV10-3
TGTGCCACTAACCCGGGACAGGGTACTTTCTACGAGCAGTACTTC
CATNPGQGTFYEQYF
>TRBJ1-1|-|TRBV7-3
TGTGCCAGCAGCTTTTCAGGGGCGGAGACTGAAGCTTTCTTT
CASSFSGAETEAFF